The 8 T cell receptor beta chains in this list originate from one sample, sequenced in a study of blood T cell repertoires in COVID-19. The data were produced by immunoSEQ multiplex PCR, yet TCRdb's version contains in-frame clones alone and is incomplete. The table shows about 95,000 clones, with under 85% occurring only once. Sequenced sample: peripheral blood. Every receptor here comes from a human donor in a cohort sampled during active COVID-19.

The rearrangement links TRBV5-4 to TRBJ1-1; D is uncertain. Deletions cut 4 bases from V and 0 bases from J, with 10 bases between. The CDR3 sequence is 14 residues long. The germline V gene encodes CDR1 SGHNT and CDR2 YYREEE (reference sequence). The CDR3 loop is CASSKITMNTEAFF. The CDR3 DNA is TGTGCCAGCAGCAAGATAACTATGAACACTGAAGCTTTCTTT.

The V call is TRBV4-2, the J call TRBJ1-2; TRBD1 is a possible D gene (6 bases). Trimming removed 4 bases at V and 5 bases at J, with 8 bases between. Germline CDR1 LGHNA, CDR2 YNFKEQ. The CDR3 runs 12 residues. CDR3 DNA sequence: TGTGCCAGCAGCCCCGGACAGTATGGCTACACCTTC. Its protein is CASSPGQYGYTF.

The chain couples TRBV27 to TRBJ2-7, with 7 bases fitting TRBD1. J was trimmed by 4 bases and V by 2 bases; bases with no gene match: 8. CDR3 length: 15 residues. Germline V CDR1 and CDR2: MNHEY, SMNVEV (reference sequence). The CDR3 DNA is TGTGCCAGCAGTTTAACAGGCCAGGGGGAGTACGAGCAGTACTTC. Amino acids: CASSLTGQGEYEQYF.

This rearrangement joins TRBV5-4 to TRBJ2-1; possible D gene TRBD1, 5 bases. The CDR3 is 15 residues long. V shed 0 bases and J shed 7 bases, with 14 bases lying between them. CDR1 and CDR2 (germline): SGHNT, YYREEE (reference sequence). The CDR3 is CASSLGAGSTNEQFF. The CDR3 nucleotides read TGTGCCAGCAGCTTGGGGGCAGGGTCAACAAATGAGCAGTTCTTC. Using reference TRBV5-4 and TRBJ2-1 for the parts outside the CDR3, the full variable domain is ETGVTQSPTHLIKTRGQQVTLRCSSQSGHNTVSWYQQALGQGPQFIFQYYREEENGRGNFPPRFSGLQFPNYSSELNVNALELDDSALYLCASSLGAGSTNEQFFGPGTRLTVL.

The chain links TRBV7-2 to TRBJ1-3, with 8 bases aligning to TRBD1. This CDR3 has 17 residues. V dropped 2 bases and J dropped 2; count of bases not matched to a gene: 8. The germline gives CDR1 SGHTA, CDR2 FQGNSA. The CDR3 nucleotides read TGTGCCAGCAGCTTAAACTCGCAGGGGGCGACTGGAAACACCATATATTTT. Its translation: CASSLNSQGATGNTIYF.

Worth noting for this clone: This sample includes further DNA sequences coding for the same CDR3. This rearrangement joins TRBV28 to TRBJ2-1; 9 bases agree with TRBD2. The CDR3 runs 16 residues. The ends lost 4 bases at V and 4 bases at J; junction bases unmatched: 8. Germline CDR1 MDHEN, CDR2 SYDVKM. The CDR3 loop is CASSSPSGNSYNEQFF. In DNA form, the CDR3 reads TGTGCCAGCAGTTCCCCTAGCGGGAATTCGTACAATGAGCAGTTCTTC.

The chain has TRBV6-5 and TRBJ1-3, with D tentatively TRBD1 (5 bases). The V gene's germline CDR1 is MNHEY and CDR2 SVGAGI. CDR3 size: 14 residues. Trimming took 6 bases from V and 0 from J, leaving 9 bases between them. CDR3 region: CASRRQHSGNTIYF. The DNA of the CDR3 is TGTGCCAGCAGGAGACAGCACTCTGGAAACACCATATATTTT.

J is TRBJ2-7 and V is TRBV20-1; TRBD1 aligns across 10 bases. Germline values: CDR1 DFQATT, CDR2 SNEGSKA (reference sequence). CDR3 length: 13 amino acids. V trimming: 3 bases; J trimming: 5 bases; junction bases outside the gene matches: 4. The CDR3 loop reads CSASSGTGDEQYF. The DNA for the CDR3 is TGCAGTGCTAGTTCCGGGACAGGGGACGAGCAGTACTTC.